The 2 T cell receptor beta chains presented below share a single source sample, sequenced in a study of technical replicates of blood from a few donors. The protocol was immunoSEQ multiplex PCR, while the TCRdb copy is restricted to in-frame clones and leaves out a portion. There are 55,000 to 65,000 clones in the sample; around 97% occur only once, and approximately 0.19% lies in the top ten. The source material was T cells isolated from PBMCs. These TCRs come from a human donor in good health.

The chain has TRBV7-9 and TRBJ1-4; no reliable D call. Per germline, CDR1 SEHNR and CDR2 FQNEAQ (reference sequence). The CDR3 sequence is 14 residues long. V shed 4 bases and J shed 0 bases, with 6 bases lying between them. The CDR3 nucleotides read TGTGCCAGCAGCTACGGGACAACTAATGAAAAACTGTTTTTT. This translates into CASSYGTTNEKLFF.

This CDR3 reads CASSSTFQGGRTEAFF. The CDR3 DNA reads as TGCGCCAGCAGCAGCACGTTTCAAGGGGGTCGGACTGAAGCTTTCTTT. The chain has TRBV5-1 and TRBJ1-1; possibly TRBD1 for D (6 bases). This CDR3 has 16 residues. V was trimmed by 4 bases and J by 5 bases, leaving 21 bases between them. The V gene's germline CDR1 is SGHRS and CDR2 YFSETQ. Complete variable domain (other parts from reference TRBV5-1 and TRBJ1-1): KAGVTQTPRYLIKTRGQQVTLSCSPISGHRSVSWYQQTPGQGLQFLFEYFSETQRNKGNFPGRFSGRQFSNSRSEMNVSTLELGDSALYLCASSSTFQGGRTEAFFGQGTRLTVV.